The text below deals with one T cell receptor beta chain. This clonotype was found a few times. Its antigen specificity is not known. Base qualities were left out, and no much larger clone turns up one base away. This sample was taken from a study of naive and memory T cell subsets (dated by TCRdb to 2016 to 2017). For context, the study as a whole: An open-source, UMI-based TCR alpha and beta sequencing pipeline was applied to sorted naive and memory peripheral blood T cell subsets. RNA was DNase-treated and reverse transcribed with TCR constant-region primers, mostly using SuperScript III. IgG serology results and the functional CMV T cell responses were in complete agreement. General conclusions and limits of the study: After error correction, only a single occurrence was seen for over 95% of naive TCR sequences, so much steeper abundance distributions were produced than in memory subsets. No ground truth was available to validate the repertoire findings for the naive and memory subsets. In both CD4 and CD8 cells, going from naive through CM, EM and EMRA, the Gini index went up while Shannon and inverse Simpson diversity went down. Single alpha or beta chain sequences, rather than paired alpha/beta receptors, were used to define clonotypes. RNA-based TCR counts may be influenced by expression changes linked to T cell activation and differentiation. TCR abundance followed a power law whose exponent differed between naive and memory subsets but was consistent across the three individuals.

Between the V and J ends, shortened by 3 bases and 0 bases respectively, the junction contains 8 bases. The CDR3 runs 14 residues from the cysteine to the phenylalanine. CDR3 DNA is the only sequence kept; it has 42 bases, read in frame from the first base. CDR1 is given as MNHEY and CDR2 as SMNVEV, both from the germline V gene (reference sequence). From the second PCR step onward, the TCR alpha chain libraries and the TCR beta chain libraries were amplified separately. Donor CMV status was determined by IFNgamma production from CD4+ T cells after overnight stimulation of fresh PBMCs with CMV viral lysate. Using Miltenyi beads, CD4 T cells were first positively selected, and CD8 T cells were then positively selected from the CD4-negative fraction. Cells stained for CD3, CD4, CD8, CD45RA, CD27 and a live/dead dye were sorted on a BD Aria II into four subsets by CD45RA and CD27. Blood came from three healthy volunteers, each fractionated into CD4 and CD8 T cells and then into four differentiation subsets. About 110 ml of peripheral blood was taken from each donor, and PBMC were separated by density-gradient centrifugation on Ficoll-Paque PLUS. Sorted cells were lysed in RLT buffer, and RNA was extracted with a Qiagen RNeasy kit and stored at -80°C.

The library was generated by UMI-ligation and nested PCR. To cover both TRBC1 and TRBC2, the beta constant-region primer consisted of an equimolar mix of two oligonucleotides. The ligated cDNA went through four rounds of PCR with nested alpha and beta constant-region primers together with the SP2 primer. A single-stranded oligonucleotide bearing the SP2 primer plus a 12-nucleotide UMI was ligated onto the 3' end of the cDNA by T4 RNA ligase 1. Incubation of the ligation reaction was carried out at 16 degrees C for about 18-25 hours. PCR2 was typically run as a SYBR Green qPCR and stopped at a predetermined threshold to prevent over-amplification. Agencourt AMPure XP magnetic beads were used for all purifications after the first. Library amounts were measured by Qubit and library quality was assessed on a TapeStation, where the main peak was expected at around 650 bp. Pooled libraries were sequenced on an Illumina MiSeq using v2 2x251 paired-end kits, and typically about 1-2.3 million reads were obtained per sample. Each sample library was pooled at roughly 4.4 nM, and about 4.5-7% PhiX was included to improve cluster recognition. From the authors' description of their analysis: Decombinator assigned V and J genes to Demultiplexor-processed FASTQ reads by tag matching, allowing a single base-pair mismatch. Collapsinator used UMIs to correct both sequencing errors and frequency errors arising from PCR heterogeneity. CDR3Translator translated TCRs and extracted CDR3s from the conserved cysteine to the FGXG phenylalanine, flagging non-productive sequences. Repertoires were subsampled to equal numbers of UMI-defined TCRs before Gini, Shannon entropy and inverse Simpson indices were calculated. Clonotype abundance distributions were fitted to a power law by maximum likelihood within the linear range. Similar UMI counts, unique TCR numbers and clonal distributions were obtained with the pipeline and with MIGEC on one naive CD8 sample. Repertoires were searched for around 7,300 CMV-associated CDR3 sequences compiled from VDJdb and a published dataset. TCRdb took the public reads, trimmed them with fastp at Q25, ran MiXCR for clone calling and kept in-frame beta chains. Duplicate CDR3 protein sequences are folded into a single record with the most common DNA and genes. The V and J calls and clone size are TCRdb's, not the authors'. The sample table contains tens of thousands of distinct CDR3 sequences; only one count was recorded for about 10% of them. Around a fifth of the sample belongs to the ten largest clones.

The sequence was collected from a human donor in good health. Sequencing input: central memory CD8+ T cells from blood. The cell subset or site label on this specimen signifies: central memory, CD45RA- CD27+. Recombination joined TRBV27 with TRBJ1-1, with TRBD1 as a weak D call on 5 bases. In nucleotides, the sequence is TGTGCCAGCAGTTTTGGGGGGATGAACACTGAAGCTTTCTTT. Its translation is CASSFGGMNTEAFF.